The clone carrying this T cell receptor beta chain was seen repeatedly, ten times or more. The sample is drawn from a study of neurological immune-mediated disorders. CDR1 is SGHRS and CDR2 is YFSETQ in the germline V gene. Trimming shortened V by 0 bases and J by 5 bases, and 16 bases separated the two germline ends. This CDR3 region has 16 residues. The cDNA was synthesized by 5'RACE incorporating 10-nucleotide random UMIs. MiXCR, applied by TCRdb to the 5' RACE reads, yields one record per CDR3 protein. The sample shows about 66,000 distinct CDR3 sequences, roughly 4.3% of them seen only once. The clonotype originates from a man aged 25 to 40 with multiple sclerosis. This chain connects TRBV5-1 to TRBJ2-3; D is possibly TRBD1 (6 bases). Sequencing used PBMCs. The CDR3 nucleotides are TGCGCCAGCAGCTTGGCCAGGGGCACGATCGGAGATACGCAGTATTTT. This gives the protein CASSLARGTIGDTQYF.